The 22 T cell receptor beta chains reported below all come from one sample, sequenced in a study of cytomegalovirus exposure and HLA in healthy donors. In the PCR, 60 Vbeta and 13 Jbeta primers were used. The repertoire was sequenced with immunoSEQ multiplex PCR; TCRdb's copy has only in-frame clones and lacks some. Here the sample spans around 130,000 clones, 70% to 80% being singletons. The sequenced sample was PBMCs. The receptors stem from a woman aged 55-75 years in good health and CMV-seronegative.

This clone has just a few counts. The chain links TRBV18 to TRBJ1-5; TRBD1 aligns across 7 bases. CDR3 length: 13 residues. Trimming removed 4 bases from V and 5 bases from J; junction bases left unmatched: 2. Germline CDR1 KGHSH, CDR2 LQKENI. The chain's CDR3 is CASSRDSYQPQHF. The CDR3 DNA reads as TGTGCCAGCTCACGGGACAGTTATCAGCCCCAGCATTTT.

This clone was seen just once. J is TRBJ2-3 and V is TRBV5-6; no reliable D call. V shed 0 bases and J shed 2 bases, with 13 bases lying between them. The germline gives CDR1 SGHDT, CDR2 YYEEEE. This CDR3 has 16 residues. CDR3 loop: CASSLDLLQFTDTQYF. CDR3 DNA: TGTGCCAGCAGCTTGGACTTGTTACAGTTCACAGATACGCAGTATTTT. Together with reference TRBV5-6 and TRBJ2-3, the CDR3 gives the full variable domain: DAGVTQSPTHLIKTRGQQVTLRCSPKSGHDTVSWYQQALGQGPQFIFQYYEEEERQRGNFPDRFSGHQFPNYSSELNVNALLLGDSALYLCASSLDLLQFTDTQYFGPGTRLTVL.

This chain uses TRBV7-3 with TRBJ2-1, with D tentatively TRBD2 (5 bases). The CDR3 has 15 amino acids. Germline lookup yields CDR1 SGHTA and CDR2 FQGTGA. Trimming took off 5 bases at V and 3 bases at J, with 14 bases between the two ends. The CDR3 is CASSPWAGSYNEQFF. The DNA for the CDR3 is TGTGCCAGCAGCCCCTGGGCGGGCAGCTACAATGAGCAGTTCTTC.

This clone showed up just once. The chain links TRBV5-1 to TRBJ1-2; D gene ambiguous. This CDR3 has 15 amino acids. V gave up 0 bases and J gave up 0 bases, with 9 bases separating them. CDR1 and CDR2 from the germline V gene are SGHRS and YFSETQ. CDR3 protein: CASSLAIVANYGYTF. Here the CDR3 DNA reads TGCGCCAGCAGCTTGGCCATCGTAGCTAACTATGGCTACACCTTC.

The table lists this clone with a few counts. V usage is TRBV27 and J usage is TRBJ1-1; TRBD1 matches at 8 bases. V dropped 5 bases and J dropped 6; count of bases not matched to a gene: 17. The CDR3 is 17 amino acids. The V gene's germline CDR1 is MNHEY and CDR2 SMNVEV (reference sequence). The chain's CDR3 is CASSVWGGRGQTAEAFF. DNA for the CDR3: TGTGCCAGCAGTGTATGGGGGGGCAGGGGGCAAACGGCTGAAGCTTTCTTT.

The chain carries TRBV5-5 and TRBJ1-5; 8 bases are shared with TRBD1. CDR3 length: 15 amino acids. Per germline, CDR1 SGHKS and CDR2 YYEKEE (reference sequence). Losses at the gene ends were 4 bases for V and 3 bases for J; bases not matched to a gene: 6. CDR3 region: CASSLLTGVNQPQHF. CDR3 bases: TGTGCCAGCAGCCTCCTGACAGGGGTCAATCAGCCCCAGCATTTT.

The chain recombines TRBV5-6 with TRBJ1-1; a weak D match, TRBD1 (5 bases). The CDR3 consists of 14 residues. Germline lookup yields CDR1 SGHDT and CDR2 YYEEEE. V was cut by 3 bases and J by 1 base, with 10 bases left in between. The CDR3 protein is CASSSVDRNTEAFF. CDR3 in DNA: TGTGCCAGCAGCTCGGTCGACAGGAACACTGAAGCTTTCTTT.

This sequence joins TRBV5-1 and TRBJ1-2; maybe TRBD1 (6 bases). Trimming pared 4 bases from V and 4 bases from J, leaving 8 bases between. The germline V gene encodes CDR1 SGHRS and CDR2 YFSETQ. This CDR3 is built from 12 residues. The CDR3 DNA reads as TGCGCCAGCAGCAAGGACAGCTATGGCTACACCTTC. Translating it yields CASSKDSYGYTF.

The chain employs TRBV5-1 and TRBJ1-6; D is undetermined. Germline CDR1 SGHRS, CDR2 YFSETQ. This CDR3 spans 18 amino acids. With 0 bases removed from V and 1 base from J, the gap between germline ends came to 14 bases. The CDR3 DNA sequence: TGCGCCAGCAGCTTGGAAACCTCGTCGGGTTCCTATAATTCACCCCTCCACTTT. Its protein is CASSLETSSGSYNSPLHF.

This chain links TRBV30 with TRBJ1-1; 7 bases line up with TRBD1. The J segment lost 1 base and the V segment lost 3 bases, leaving 5 bases of the junction unmatched. From germline, CDR1 is GTSNPN and CDR2 SVGIG (reference sequence). CDR3 length equals 14 residues. The CDR3 loop reads CAWSQTGRNTEAFF. The DNA for the CDR3 is TGTGCCTGGAGCCAGACAGGGAGGAACACTGAAGCTTTCTTT.

V and J are TRBV6-1 and TRBJ1-2; 7 bases are shared with TRBD1. Per germline, CDR1 MNHNS and CDR2 SASEGT. The CDR3 length is 15 residues. Unmatched junction bases numbered 9, after V lost 4 bases and J lost 4 bases. The CDR3: CASSGQGPSSYGYTF. The CDR3 bases are TGTGCCAGCAGTGGACAGGGACCGTCGAGCTATGGCTACACCTTC.

The CDR3 is CASSLGASGEKDTQYF. The CDR3, as DNA: TGCGCCAGCAGCTTGGGGGCTAGCGGGGAAAAAGATACGCAGTATTTT. The chain carries TRBV5-1 and TRBJ2-3, with TRBD2 matching 9 bases. Germline CDR1 reads SGHRS; CDR2 reads YFSETQ. V lost 0 bases to trimming and J lost 5 bases; unmatched junction nucleotides: 7. This CDR3 contains 16 residues.

The V gene is TRBV30, the J gene TRBJ1-2; D is perhaps TRBD1 (5 bases). The CDR3 spans 12 residues. Germline V CDR1 and CDR2: GTSNPN, SVGIG (reference sequence). Trimming cost V 0 bases and J 4 bases, with 6 bases left between them. This CDR3 is CAWSVGVYGYTF. The CDR3 coding sequence is TGTGCCTGGAGTGTAGGGGTCTATGGCTACACCTTC.

The rearrangement joins TRBV29-1 to TRBJ1-4, with 7 positions matching TRBD1. This CDR3 contains 15 residues. The germline CDR1 and CDR2 sequences are SQVTM and ANQGSEA. V lost 4 bases, J lost 4 bases, and 9 bases stayed unmatched. The CDR3 sequence: CSVAGSTGINEKLFF. The CDR3 DNA sequence: TGCAGCGTTGCGGGGTCGACAGGGATTAATGAAAAACTGTTTTTT.

This sequence joins TRBV28 and TRBJ2-7; 7 nucleotides align to TRBD1. The CDR3 runs 12 residues. Trimming took 2 bases from V and 7 from J; bases not matched to a gene: 2. Germline values: CDR1 MDHEN, CDR2 SYDVKM. CDR3 loop: CASSLLRGEQYF. In DNA form, the CDR3 reads TGTGCCAGCAGTTTACTCAGGGGGGAGCAGTACTTC.

This clone showed up just a few times. J is TRBJ2-1 and V is TRBV27; 7 nucleotides line up with TRBD1. The CDR3 loop spans 14 amino acids. Germline V lookup: CDR1 MNHEY, CDR2 SMNVEV (reference sequence). V lost 8 bases, J lost 5 bases, and 9 bases stayed unmatched. The CDR3 bases are TGTGCCAGCCAGCCTCTTGGGACAGACAATGAGCAGTTCTTC. This translates into CASQPLGTDNEQFF.

This rearrangement joins TRBV7-3 to TRBJ1-1, with D perhaps TRBD1 (5 bases). Germline assignment: CDR1 SGHTA and CDR2 FQGTGA. The V end lost 1 base, the J end lost 1 base, and 13 bases lay between the germline ends. There are 16 residues in the CDR3. Here the CDR3 DNA reads TGTGCCAGCAGCTTAATGAACCGGGGGGGGAACACTGAAGCTTTCTTT. It is translated as CASSLMNRGGNTEAFF.

This chain joins TRBV6-5 and TRBJ1-1; D is ambiguous. Germline CDR1 and CDR2: MNHEY and SVGAGI. The CDR3 spans 15 residues. Between the trimmed V and J ends, which lost 9 bases and 1 base, there was a span of 18 bases. The CDR3 DNA reads TGTGCCAGTACTCTCTACTCCCCGGGGAACACTGAAGCTTTCTTT. Its protein is CASTLYSPGNTEAFF.

This chain links TRBV27 with TRBJ1-1, with 10 bases fitting TRBD1. The germline V gene encodes CDR1 MNHEY and CDR2 SMNVEV (reference sequence). The CDR3 loop spans 14 amino acids. V shed 2 bases and J 4 bases; nucleotides not matched to a gene: 1. The CDR3 sequence is CASSLDRGPTEAFF. Written as DNA, the CDR3 is TGTGCCAGCAGTTTAGACAGGGGGCCCACTGAAGCTTTCTTT.

The chain uses TRBV27 and TRBJ1-4; TRBD1 aligns across 9 bases. The CDR3 is 14 residues long. Losses at the gene ends were 6 bases for V and 3 bases for J; bases not matched to a gene: 2. The germline V gene has CDR1 MNHEY and CDR2 SMNVEV (reference sequence). CDR3 sequence reads: CASRQGAANEKLFF. In nucleotides, the CDR3 is TGTGCCAGCAGACAGGGGGCGGCTAATGAAAAACTGTTTTTT.

V is TRBV5-1 and J is TRBJ2-1; 7 positions match TRBD1. Germline loops: CDR1 SGHRS, CDR2 YFSETQ. Trimming at V came to 0 bases and at J to 2 bases, leaving 8 bases not matched to a gene. This CDR3 has 17 residues. CDR3: CASSLAGLQGPYNEQFF. As DNA, the CDR3 is TGCGCCAGCAGCTTGGCCGGGTTACAGGGGCCCTACAATGAGCAGTTCTTC.

This rearrangement joins TRBV6-5 to TRBJ1-1; 9 positions agree with TRBD1. The germline V gene encodes CDR1 MNHEY and CDR2 SVGAGI. CDR3 length equals 14 residues. The ends lost 2 bases at V and 7 bases at J; junction bases unmatched: 5. The CDR3 DNA reads as TGTGCCAGCAGTTACAAACAGGGGGCCGGTGAAGCTTTCTTT. It is translated as CASSYKQGAGEAFF.